This T cell receptor (beta chain) derives from a study of CXCR3-negative and CXCR3-positive naive CD8 T cells. Study-level points and caveats: TRB CDR3s were more hydrophobic in CXCR3-positive than in CXCR3-negative naive cells. Similarly elevated diversity marked both naive subsets, with memory CD8+ cells showing far lower diversity. Most assays used freshly isolated PBMCs, as cryopreservation partially reduced CXCR3.

A remark on this clonotype: The antigen is undetermined.

The TRB cDNA libraries were prepared by 5' RACE with UMI labels. TCRdb reprocessed the 5' RACE reads, with one entry per CDR3 protein and no DNA. The sample has about 150,000 distinct CDR3 sequences. The germline CDR1 and CDR2 sequences are LGHNA and YSLEER. The CDR3 consists of 18 residues. Sequences were obtained from naive CXCR3+ CD8+ T cells from blood. Documented subset: CD45RO-CCR7+CD27+CD95- naive CD8+ T cells expressing CXCR3 (TNR3+). The receptor comes from a human donor in good health. Some clones in this sample may be carry-over from other donors' samples. V usage is TRBV4-3 and J usage is TRBJ2-5; the TCRdb call, TRBD1, lacks DNA for checking. This CDR3 is CASSQDPPARGDQETQYF.